This TCR beta chain derives from a study of siplizumab effects on memory and regulatory T cells. Clones were read by immunoSEQ multiplex PCR, and TCRdb kept only the in-frame ones, dropping some. The data show tens of thousands of clones, over 95% seen once. Unstimulated TEMRA, naive, memory and effector memory subsets were sequenced in a few donor pairs. The specimen sequenced was naive CD4+ T cells sorted from blood. This sequence originates from a human donor in good health.

DNA of the CDR3: TGTGCCAGTAGCAAGGGGGTAGCGGGCACAGATACGCAGTATTTT. Translating gives CASSKGVAGTDTQYF. The chain links TRBV19 to TRBJ2-3; D may match TRBD1 or TRBD2 (6 bases each). V was trimmed by 6 bases and J by 1 base, leaving 14 bases between them. The CDR3 runs 15 residues. Per germline, CDR1 LNHDA and CDR2 SQIVND (reference sequence).